This T cell receptor beta chain is drawn from a study of CD8+ T cells in alopecia areata. CDR3 length: 13 residues. The germline V gene encodes CDR1 GTSNPN and CDR2 SVGIG (reference sequence). V lost 6 bases and J lost 2, with 12 bases in between. Isolated RNA was reverse transcribed into cDNA used as the sequencing template. Profiling relied on immunoSEQ multiplex PCR, and the TCRdb table lists in-frame clones only, not all of them. The sample contains 80,000 to 95,000 clones, roughly 40% of which appear only once. Study-wide results and limits: A great number of expanded lesional clones endured in scalp and blood during tofacitinib. When scalp samples are sequenced, resident alphabeta T cells of normal skin are also captured.

Treatment: oral pan-JAK inhibitor, 5-10 mg twice daily. Concerning this clone itself: Its specificity is unknown.

The sequences come from CD8+ T cells sorted from blood, collected at week 24, from a patient treated with tofacitinib. The receptor was isolated from a human donor with alopecia areata. This rearrangement joins TRBV30 to TRBJ2-3, with D maybe TRBD1 (5 bases). The CDR3 sequence: CACLGEATDTQYF. CDR3 in DNA: TGTGCCTGCTTAGGGGAAGCCACAGATACGCAGTATTTT.